The clone carrying this TCR beta chain is a singleton in its sample. What it recognizes is unknown. This sample stems from a study of identifying expanded T cells in peripheral blood. Findings of the study overall: Clone count variance between roughly 2-week samples rose with total template count. Differentially abundant clones: 0.95 to 1.5 between replicates, 16.4 at around 15 days, around 20 at four.

Profiled with immunoSEQ multiplex PCR; TCRdb holds only in-frame clones, not every one. The sample yields about 110,000 clones, 75% to 90% seen once. Collection occurred without any documented infections or immune events in donors. This CDR3 has 13 residues. Trimming removed 5 bases from V and 1 base from J, with 8 bases in between. Germline V gene lookup returns CDR1 SGHTA and CDR2 FQGNSA. This TCR was recovered from a person aged 18 to 75 in good health. The sample consisted of blood. The rearrangement joins TRBV7-2 to TRBJ1-1; D is ambiguous. The CDR3 DNA follows: TGTGCCAGCAGCGTAGGGCGGAACACTGAAGCTTTCTTT. It translates to CASSVGRNTEAFF. The full variable domain, completed using reference TRBV7-2 and TRBJ1-1, is GAGVSQSPSNKVTEKGKDVELRCDPISGHTALYWYRQSLGQGLEFLIYFQGNSAPDKSGLPSDRFSAERTGGSVSTLTIQRTQQEDSAVYLCASSVGRNTEAFFGQGTRLTVV.